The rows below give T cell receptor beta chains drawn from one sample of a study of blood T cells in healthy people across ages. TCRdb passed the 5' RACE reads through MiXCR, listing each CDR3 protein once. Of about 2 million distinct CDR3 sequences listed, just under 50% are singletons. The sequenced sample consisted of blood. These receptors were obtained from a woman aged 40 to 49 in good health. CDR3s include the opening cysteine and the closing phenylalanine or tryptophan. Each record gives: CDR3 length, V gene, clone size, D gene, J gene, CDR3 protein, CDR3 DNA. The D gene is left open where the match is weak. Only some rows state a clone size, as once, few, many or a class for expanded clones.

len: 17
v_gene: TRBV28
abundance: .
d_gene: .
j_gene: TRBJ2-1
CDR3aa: CASSFPRGHYIYNEQFF
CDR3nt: TGTGCCAGCAGTTTCCCCCGGGGACACTACATCTACAATGAGCAGTTCTTC

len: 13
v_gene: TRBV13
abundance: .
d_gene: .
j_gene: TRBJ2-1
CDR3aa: CASSISIYNEQFF
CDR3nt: TGTGCCAGCAGTATATCTATTTACAATGAGCAGTTCTTC

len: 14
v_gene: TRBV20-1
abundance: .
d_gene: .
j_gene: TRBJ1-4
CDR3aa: CSASQTRGNEKLFF
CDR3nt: TGCAGTGCTAGCCAGACGCGTGGGAATGAAAAACTGTTTTTT

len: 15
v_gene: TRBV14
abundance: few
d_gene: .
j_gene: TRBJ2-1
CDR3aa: CASSQEGIPYNEQFF
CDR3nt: TGTGCCAGCAGCCAAGAAGGGATTCCCTACAATGAGCAGTTCTTC

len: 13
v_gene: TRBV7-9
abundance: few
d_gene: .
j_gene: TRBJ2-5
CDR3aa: CALGGSLRETQYF
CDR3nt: TGTGCCCTGGGGGGCAGCCTCCGAGAGACCCAGTACTTC

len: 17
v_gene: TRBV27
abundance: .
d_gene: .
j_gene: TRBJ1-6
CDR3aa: CASSLGATSSYNSPLHF
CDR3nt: TGCGCCAGCAGTCTGGGCGCAACGAGCTCCTATAATTCACCCCTCCACTTT

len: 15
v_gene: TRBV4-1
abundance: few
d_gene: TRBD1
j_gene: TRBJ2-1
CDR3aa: CASSQDRGLFCPQFF
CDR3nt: TGCGCCAGCAGCCAGGACAGGGGGCTTTTTTGTCCCCAGTTCTTC

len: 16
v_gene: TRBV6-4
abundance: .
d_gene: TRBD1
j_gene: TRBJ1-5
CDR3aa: CAVIATGFILNQPQHF
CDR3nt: TGTGCCGTTATTGCGACAGGGTTCATCCTCAATCAGCCCCAGCATTTT

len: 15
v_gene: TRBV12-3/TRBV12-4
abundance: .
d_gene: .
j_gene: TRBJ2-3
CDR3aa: CASSLVRGPGDTQYF
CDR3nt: TGTGCCAGCAGTTTAGTCCGGGGGCCAGGAGATACGCAGTATTTT

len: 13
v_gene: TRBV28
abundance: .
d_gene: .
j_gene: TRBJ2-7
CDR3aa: CASSLSSRREQYF
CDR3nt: TGTGCCAGCAGTTTATCATCCCGGCGCGAGCAGTACTTC

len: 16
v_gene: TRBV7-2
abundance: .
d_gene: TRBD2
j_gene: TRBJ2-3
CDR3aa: CASSSMTSGATDTQYF
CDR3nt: TGTGCCAGCAGCTCAATGACTAGCGGGGCCACAGATACGCAGTATTTT

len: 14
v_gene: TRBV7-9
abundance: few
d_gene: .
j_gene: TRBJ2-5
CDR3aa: CASSRAGLEETQYF
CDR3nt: TGTGCCAGCAGCCGCGCTGGTCTTGAGGAGACCCAGTACTTC

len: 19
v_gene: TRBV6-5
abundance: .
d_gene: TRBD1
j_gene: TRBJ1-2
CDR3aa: CASSYLPGQGSYWNYGYTF
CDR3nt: TGTGCCAGCAGTTACCTACCGGGACAGGGCTCATATTGGAACTATGGCTACACCTTC

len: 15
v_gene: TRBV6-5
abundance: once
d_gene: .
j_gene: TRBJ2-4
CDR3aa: CASRKGVLAKNIQYF
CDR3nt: TGTGCCAGCAGAAAAGGGGTTCTAGCCAAAAACATTCAGTACTTC

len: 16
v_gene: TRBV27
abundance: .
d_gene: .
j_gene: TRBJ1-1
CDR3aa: CASSPYLGTKNTKAFF
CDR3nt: TGTGCCAGCAGTCCTTACCTCGGGACCAAGAACACTAAAGCTTTCTTT

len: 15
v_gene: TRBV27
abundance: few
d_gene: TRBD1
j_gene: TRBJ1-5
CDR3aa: CASSIGTGNNQPQHF
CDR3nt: TGTGCCAGCAGCATTGGGACAGGGAACAATCAGCCCCAGCATTTT

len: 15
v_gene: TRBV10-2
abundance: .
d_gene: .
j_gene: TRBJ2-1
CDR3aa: CASSPRVRPYNEQFF
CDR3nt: TGCGCCAGCAGCCCCAGGGTAAGGCCCTACAATGAGCAGTTCTTC

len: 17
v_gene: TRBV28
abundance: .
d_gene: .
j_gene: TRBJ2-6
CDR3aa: CSSSFSSLSSGANVLTF
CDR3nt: TGTTCCAGCAGTTTCTCCAGCCTGAGCTCTGGGGCCAACGTCCTGACTTTC

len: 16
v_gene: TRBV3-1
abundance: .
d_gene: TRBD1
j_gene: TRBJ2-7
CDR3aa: CASSHGRGQNSYEQYF
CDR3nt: TGTGCCAGCAGCCACGGTAGGGGACAGAACTCCTACGAGCAGTACTTC

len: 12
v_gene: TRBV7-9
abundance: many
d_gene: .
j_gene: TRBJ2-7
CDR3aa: CASSLGDGEQYF
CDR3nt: TGTGCCAGCAGCCTCGGGGATGGCGAGCAGTACTTC

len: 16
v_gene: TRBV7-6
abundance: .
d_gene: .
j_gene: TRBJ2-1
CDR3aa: CASSLAAGAPYNEQFF
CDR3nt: TGTGCCAGCAGCTTAGCGGCGGGGGCCCCCTACAATGAGCAGTTCTTC

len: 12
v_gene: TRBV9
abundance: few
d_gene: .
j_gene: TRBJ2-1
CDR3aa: CASSPNPIEQFF
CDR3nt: TGTGCCAGCAGCCCCAATCCTATTGAGCAGTTCTTC

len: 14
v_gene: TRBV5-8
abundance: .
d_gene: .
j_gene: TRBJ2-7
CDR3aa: CASSLGSPPYEQYF
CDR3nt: TGTGCCAGCAGCTTGGGCAGTCCCCCCTACGAGCAGTACTTC

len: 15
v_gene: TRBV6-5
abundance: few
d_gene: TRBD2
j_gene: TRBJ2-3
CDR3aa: CASSYVTSGTDTQYF
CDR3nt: TGTGCCAGCAGTTACGTAACTAGCGGCACAGATACGCAGTATTTT

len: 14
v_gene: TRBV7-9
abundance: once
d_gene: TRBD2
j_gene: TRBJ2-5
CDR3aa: CASGTSGGPEEQYF
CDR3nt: TGTGCCAGTGGGACTAGCGGGGGGCCGGAAGAGCAGTACTTC

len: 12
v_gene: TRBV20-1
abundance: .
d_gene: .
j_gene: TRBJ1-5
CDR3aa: CSAIPLNQPQHF
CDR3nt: TGCAGTGCTATTCCCCTTAATCAGCCCCAGCATTTT

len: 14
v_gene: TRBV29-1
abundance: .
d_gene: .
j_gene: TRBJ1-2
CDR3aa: CSVPFPTGLYGYTF
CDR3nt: TGCAGCGTCCCGTTTCCGACAGGACTCTATGGCTACACCTTC

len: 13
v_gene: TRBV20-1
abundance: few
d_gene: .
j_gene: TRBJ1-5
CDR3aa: CSAISDLNQPQHF
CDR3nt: TGCAGTGCCATATCGGACCTCAATCAGCCCCAGCATTTT

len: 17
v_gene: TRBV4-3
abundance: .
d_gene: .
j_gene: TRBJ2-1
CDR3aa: CASSQDGAGVSGNEQFF
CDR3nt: TGCGCCAGCAGCCAAGATGGTGCAGGGGTGTCGGGCAATGAGCAGTTCTTC

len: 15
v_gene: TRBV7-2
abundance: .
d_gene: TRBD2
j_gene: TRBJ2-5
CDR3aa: CASRWGLAGGTEQYF
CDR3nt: TGTGCCAGCAGGTGGGGACTAGCGGGGGGGACGGAGCAGTACTTC